Shown below are 23 T cell receptor beta chains from a single sample sequenced in a study of cytomegalovirus exposure and HLA in healthy donors. The PCR ran on 60 Vbeta and 13 Jbeta primers. TCRdb's table, derived via immunoSEQ multiplex PCR, lists solely in-frame clones and lacks some. The sample carries almost 65,000 clones, around four fifths recorded once. Input material: PBMCs. Every receptor here comes from a male donor in good health and CMV-seropositive.

V usage is TRBV4-3 and J usage is TRBJ1-4; TRBD1 aligns across 8 bases. The CDR3 extends over 15 amino acids. The V and J ends lost 0 bases and 5 bases, in that order; junction bases with no gene match: 2. From germline, CDR1 is LGHNA and CDR2 YSLEER. The CDR3 nucleotides read TGCGCCAGCAGCCAAGATGGACAGGGCAATGAAAAACTGTTTTTT. This translates into CASSQDGQGNEKLFF.

This chain joins TRBV2 and TRBJ1-1; the D gene is possibly TRBD1 (5 bases). V lost 6 bases and J 0 bases, leaving 14 bases between the germline ends. Germline V gene data show CDR1 as SNHLY and CDR2 as FYNNEI. The CDR3 sequence is 15 residues long. CDR3 protein: CASRPQGMMNTEAFF. CDR3 DNA: TGTGCCAGCAGGCCTCAGGGAATGATGAACACTGAAGCTTTCTTT. Together with reference TRBV2 and TRBJ1-1, the CDR3 gives the full variable domain: EPEVTQTPSHQVTQMGQEVILRCVPISNHLYFYWYRQILGQKVEFLVSFYNNEISEKSEIFDDQFSVERPDGSNFTLKIRSTKLEDSAMYFCASRPQGMMNTEAFFGQGTRLTVV.

This clone appeared once. The chain couples TRBV6-1 to TRBJ1-4; no reliable D call. V was clipped by 2 bases and J by 5 bases, with 9 bases between them. Germline V CDR1 and CDR2: MNHNS, SASEGT. This CDR3 is 14 amino acids long. The CDR3 DNA reads TGTGCCAGCAGTGAAAGTTCGGGGAATGAAAAACTGTTTTTT. Protein sequence: CASSESSGNEKLFF.

The rearrangement uses TRBV27 and TRBJ2-3, with 12 bases identical to TRBD2. Germline assignment: CDR1 MNHEY and CDR2 SMNVEV (reference sequence). The CDR3 is made up of 16 amino acids. The junction had 5 bases not matched to a gene; V was cut back by 7 bases and J by 0 bases. The CDR3 nucleotides are TGTGCCAGCAAGCTAGCGGGGGGGCATAGCACAGATACGCAGTATTTT. Protein product: CASKLAGGHSTDTQYF.

The chain has TRBV9 and TRBJ2-1; no firm D call. The CDR3 runs to 14 residues. Germline lookup yields CDR1 SGDLS and CDR2 YYNGEE. The V end lost 0 bases, the J end lost 11 bases, and 15 bases lay between the germline ends. The CDR3: CASSVATRSSQQFF. CDR3 DNA: TGTGCCAGCAGCGTAGCTACTCGGAGCTCTCAGCAGTTCTTC.

V and J are TRBV29-1 and TRBJ1-1, with a tentative D call TRBD1 (5 bases). The V end lost 4 bases, the J end lost 4 bases, and 10 bases lay between the germline ends. The CDR3 runs 12 residues. Looked up from germline, CDR1 is SQVTM and CDR2 is ANQGSEA. CDR3: CSVVREGTEAFF. For the CDR3, the DNA is TGCAGCGTTGTCAGGGAGGGCACTGAAGCTTTCTTT.

This chain joins TRBV25-1 and TRBJ1-2; D ambiguous. Germline assignment: CDR1 MGHDK and CDR2 SYGVNS. This CDR3 comprises 14 residues. Trimming cost V 2 bases and J 4 bases, with 11 bases left between them. DNA of the CDR3: TGTGCCAGCAGTGAAGGACCGGGAGGCTATGGCTACACCTTC. This sequence encodes CASSEGPGGYGYTF.

This chain joins TRBV5-1 and TRBJ1-3, with D possibly TRBD1 on 6 matching bases. The germline CDR1 and CDR2 sequences are SGHRS and YFSETQ. This CDR3 is 14 amino acids long. The V end lost 1 base, the J end lost 4 bases, and 9 bases lay between the germline ends. The CDR3 nucleotides are TGCGCCAGCAGCTTGACAGGGCCAGGAAACACCATATATTTT. Translating it yields CASSLTGPGNTIYF.

J is TRBJ2-6 and V is TRBV10-3; 11 bases match TRBD1. Trimming cost V 6 bases and J 1 base; bases outside gene matches: 11. Germline assignment: CDR1 ENHRY and CDR2 SYGVKD. CDR3 length equals 19 residues. The CDR3 DNA reads as TGTGCCATCAGCCCCCCCCTCGGACAGGGGGCTTCTGGGGCCAACGTCCTGACTTTC. It is translated as CAISPPLGQGASGANVLTF.

J is TRBJ1-4 and V is TRBV18; 8 nucleotides align to TRBD1. Germline trimming cut 2 bases from V and 7 bases from J; bases unmatched to any gene: 0. The CDR3 is made up of 13 amino acids. Per the germline V gene, CDR1 is KGHSH and CDR2 is LQKENI. DNA for the CDR3: TGTGCCAGCTCACCAGACAGGGGTGAAAAACTGTTTTTT. Protein product: CASSPDRGEKLFF.

This clone was detected only a few times. J is TRBJ2-3 and V is TRBV5-6; maybe TRBD2 (6 bases). Per the germline V gene, CDR1 is SGHDT and CDR2 is YYEEEE. The ends were cut back, 3 bases at V and 0 bases at J, with 17 bases in the middle. The CDR3 loop spans 17 amino acids. CDR3 loop: CASSYPGTETSTDTQYF. The CDR3 DNA is TGTGCCAGCAGCTACCCCGGGACTGAAACTAGCACAGATACGCAGTATTTT.

The chain links TRBV13 to TRBJ2-1, with 9 bases fitting TRBD1. The V gene's germline CDR1 is PRHDT and CDR2 FYEKMQ (reference sequence). The CDR3 sequence is 16 residues long. The J segment lost 12 bases and the V segment lost 5 bases, leaving 17 bases of the junction unmatched. The DNA for the CDR3 is TGTGCCAGCAGCCCACCTCCGGGACAGGGTATTCGGCGGCAGTTCTTC. Its translation is CASSPPPGQGIRRQFF.

V usage is TRBV9 and J usage is TRBJ1-2; 12 positions agree with TRBD1. The CDR3 totals 16 residues. Germline V gene sequence: CDR1 SGDLS, CDR2 YYNGEE. Trimming at V came to 3 bases and at J to 4 bases, leaving 7 bases not matched to a gene. The CDR3 loop reads CASSEGTGGAGYGYTF. Written as DNA, the CDR3 is TGTGCCAGCAGCGAGGGGACAGGGGGCGCGGGCTATGGCTACACCTTC.

The CDR3 region has the DNA TGTGCCAGCAGTCTAGAAGTAGCAGGGAGGCCTGAAGCTTTCTTT. Its translation is CASSLEVAGRPEAFF. J is TRBJ1-1 and V is TRBV2; the D gene is possibly TRBD1 (5 bases). Trimming shortened V by 5 bases and J by 6 bases, and 19 bases separated the two germline ends. CDR1 SNHLY and CDR2 FYNNEI come from the germline V gene. This CDR3 comprises 15 residues.

In its sample, this clone was seen a few times. V gene TRBV19 combines with J gene TRBJ2-1; TRBD1 aligns across 8 bases. CDR3 length equals 19 residues. Germline CDR1 reads LNHDA; CDR2 reads SQIVND (reference sequence). V gave up 4 bases and J gave up 2 bases; unmatched junction bases: 16. CDR3 amino acids: CASSRGDRGPGGAYNEQFF. DNA of the CDR3: TGTGCCAGTAGTAGGGGCGACAGGGGCCCTGGTGGAGCCTACAATGAGCAGTTCTTC.

This chain uses TRBV6-1 with TRBJ2-3, with 7 bases lining up with TRBD1. The CDR3 consists of 15 residues. Germline V gene lookup returns CDR1 MNHNS and CDR2 SASEGT. Trimming cost V 8 bases and J 4 bases; bases outside gene matches: 12. The CDR3, as DNA: TGTGCCAGCGGTTCCTTGCTTCAGGGGGCAGATACGCAGTATTTT. It translates to CASGSLLQGADTQYF.

This rearrangement joins TRBV28 to TRBJ1-1, with a possible D match to TRBD1 (6 bases). Germline V gene lookup returns CDR1 MDHEN and CDR2 SYDVKM. Deletions cut 3 bases from V and 2 bases from J, with 13 bases between. This CDR3 is built from 15 residues. This chain's CDR3 is CASSFDRGGNTEAFF. The CDR3 DNA follows: TGTGCCAGCAGTTTCGATAGAGGGGGTAACACTGAAGCTTTCTTT.

V gene TRBV10-2 combines with J gene TRBJ1-2, with TRBD1 as a possible D gene (6 bases). Germline CDR1 and CDR2: WSHSY and SAAADI. The germline V and J ends were trimmed by 2 bases and 5 bases, with 15 bases remaining between them. The CDR3 is 15 residues long. The DNA for the CDR3 is TGCGCCAGCAGTGAGGAAGGGGGGGCTCAATATGGCTACACCTTC. Translating gives CASSEEGGAQYGYTF.

This clone was found many times. The CDR3 bases are TGTGCCAGCAGCTTAGGAACAGGGCCAAACATTCAGTACTTC. Translating it yields CASSLGTGPNIQYF. The chain combines TRBV13 with TRBJ2-4, with a possible D match to TRBD1 (6 bases). The germline V gene has CDR1 PRHDT and CDR2 FYEKMQ (reference sequence). The length of the CDR3 is 14 residues. Trimming pared 0 bases from V and 6 bases from J, leaving 9 bases between.

There are a few counts of this clone. The chain uses TRBV25-1 and TRBJ2-5, with 8 bases lining up with TRBD1. With V trimmed by 4 bases and J by 4 bases, 14 bases remained unmatched. This CDR3 region has 17 residues. Germline loops: CDR1 MGHDK, CDR2 SYGVNS. CDR3: CASSARRQGNVRETQYF. The CDR3, as DNA: TGTGCCAGCAGTGCACGCCGACAGGGGAACGTCCGAGAGACCCAGTACTTC.

This chain joins TRBV11-2 and TRBJ2-7; D remains unclear. V lost 5 bases, J lost 7 bases, and 9 bases lay in between. The CDR3 has 11 residues. Germline V gene data show CDR1 as SGHAT and CDR2 as FQNNGV. This chain's CDR3 is CASSPHFEQYF. The CDR3 DNA reads TGTGCCAGCAGCCCCCATTTTGAGCAGTACTTC. The variable domain in full, completed from reference TRBV11-2 and TRBJ2-7, reads EAGVAQSPRYKIIEKRQSVAFWCNPISGHATLYWYQQILGQGPKLLIQFQNNGVVDDSQLPKDRFSAERLKGVDSTLKIQPAKLEDSAVYLCASSPHFEQYFGPGTRLTVT.

This chain connects TRBV11-2 to TRBJ1-2, with TRBD1 as a possible D gene (6 bases). The CDR3 sequence is 13 residues long. The V end lost 8 bases, the J end lost 7 bases, and 17 bases lay between the germline ends. Germline CDR1 reads SGHAT; CDR2 reads FQNNGV. The CDR3 DNA reads TGTGCCAGCGGGGGGGCAGGGGCGCTTGGCTACACCTTC. It encodes CASGGAGALGYTF. The entire variable domain, with the rest obtained from reference TRBV11-2 and TRBJ1-2, is as follows: EAGVAQSPRYKIIEKRQSVAFWCNPISGHATLYWYQQILGQGPKLLIQFQNNGVVDDSQLPKDRFSAERLKGVDSTLKIQPAKLEDSAVYLCASGGAGALGYTFGSGTRLTVV.

This chain uses TRBV4-3 with TRBJ2-1; 8 nucleotides align to TRBD1. Losses at the gene ends were 3 bases for V and 10 bases for J; bases not matched to a gene: 5. Germline values: CDR1 LGHNA, CDR2 YSLEER. This CDR3 has 13 amino acids. The CDR3 nucleotides are TGCGCCAGCAGCCAGCACGACAGGGGCGAGCAGTTCTTC. Translation: CASSQHDRGEQFF.